The 13 T cell receptor beta chains presented below share a single source sample, sequenced in a study of blood T cells in healthy people across ages. Using a J-beta primer mix together with a sample-barcoded 5' primer, a second PCR was run for 7 to 11 cycles. TCRdb analysed the 5' RACE reads with MiXCR anew, one entry per CDR3 protein. The data show about 730,000 distinct CDR3 sequences, roughly 41% seen once. Sequenced sample: blood. These receptors were collected from a woman aged 60 to 75 in good health.

As for this clonotype: A much larger clone sits a single nucleotide away, making a read error possible. The chain uses TRBV3-1 and TRBJ2-1; D unclear. The V gene lost 10 bases and the J gene lost 7 bases, with 32 bases spanning the gap. Germline V lookup: CDR1 LGHDT, CDR2 YNNKEL (reference sequence). The CDR3 runs to 18 residues. Here the CDR3 reads CANSEAKIYIGPGNEQFF. The CDR3 DNA is TGTGCCAACAGTGAAGCGAAGATATACATTGGCCCCGGGAATGAGCAGTTCTTC.

The chain is built from TRBV24-1 and TRBJ1-2; no clear D. V was pared by 7 bases and J by 5 bases, with 19 bases between. The CDR3 contains 15 residues. CDR1 KGHDR and CDR2 SFDVKD come from the germline V gene. Here the CDR3 reads CATRASGSETYGYTF. The CDR3 DNA is TGTGCCACCAGGGCCTCGGGGTCGGAGACATATGGCTACACCTTC.

The chain couples TRBV28 to TRBJ2-7, with 9 bases that match TRBD2. Gene TRBJ2-5 matches the end of the DNA better, so the J call may be wrong. Germline V gene data show CDR1 as MDHEN and CDR2 as SYDVKM. CDR3 length equals 15 residues. In DNA form, the CDR3 reads TGTGCCAGCAGTTTCTCGGCGGGGGGGAGGGAGACCCAGTACTTC. Protein: CASSFSAGGRETQYF.

V is TRBV9 and J is TRBJ1-1; perhaps TRBD1 as D (5 bases). This CDR3 contains 14 residues. V gave up 3 bases and J gave up 5 bases, with 14 bases separating them. Germline CDR1 reads SGDLS; CDR2 reads YYNGEE. This CDR3 is CASSGLGGSTEAFF. The CDR3 nucleotides read TGTGCCAGCAGCGGACTTGGGGGAAGTACTGAAGCTTTCTTT.

This clonotype showed up just a few times. The chain combines TRBV10-3 with TRBJ2-3, with no clear D. The CDR3 covers 15 residues. Germline lookup yields CDR1 ENHRY and CDR2 SYGVKD. Between the trimmed V and J ends, which lost 6 bases and 0 bases, there was a span of 13 bases. The CDR3 DNA reads TGTGCCATCAGGGGTCTAGGCGGCAGCACAGATACGCAGTATTTT. Its translation is CAIRGLGGSTDTQYF.

As to this clonotype: One end of the junction fails to match germline, which may point to a read error. The chain couples TRBV28 to TRBJ2-1; TRBD2 matches at 13 bases. This CDR3 comprises 14 residues. CDR1 MDHEN and CDR2 SYDVKM come from the germline V gene. The CDR3 here is CASFRLAGGNERFF. The CDR3 DNA reads as TGTGCCAGCTTCCGACTAGCGGGGGGCAATGAGCGGTTCTTC. Drawing the rest from reference TRBV28 and TRBJ2-1, the complete variable domain is DVKVTQSSRYLVKRTGEKVFLECVQDMDHENMFWYRQDPGLGLRLIYFSYDVKMKEKGDIPEGYSVSREKKERFSLILESASTNQTSMYLCASFRLAGGNERFFGPGTRLTVL.

The chain uses TRBV18 and TRBJ2-3; unclear D gene. CDR1 is KGHSH, CDR2 LQKENI, per germline. The CDR3 consists of 16 residues. V was shortened by 1 base and J by 5 bases, with 16 bases between the two germline ends. The CDR3 protein is CASSPRPAPGGDTQYF. The CDR3 nucleotides are TGTGCCAGCTCACCACGTCCTGCTCCCGGTGGAGATACGCAGTATTTT.

The chain links TRBV6-5 to TRBJ1-5; tentatively, D is TRBD1 (6 bases). Germline lookup yields CDR1 MNHEY and CDR2 SVGAGI. The CDR3 extends over 16 amino acids. Trimming left V 6 bases short and J 8 bases short, with 23 bases between. The CDR3 nucleotides are TGTGCCAGCAGCTATAGCTCACAGGGAATAAGCAAGCCCCAGCATTTT. Translated, it gives CASSYSSQGISKPQHF.

The rearrangement links TRBV18 to TRBJ2-7; tentative D call: TRBD2 (5 bases). This CDR3 is 15 amino acids long. Germline loops: CDR1 KGHSH, CDR2 LQKENI. V was shortened by 2 bases and J by 3 bases, with 14 bases between the two germline ends. The DNA of the CDR3 is TGTGCCAGCTCACCAAAGGGTGACGGGAACTACGAGCAGTACTTC. It specifies CASSPKGDGNYEQYF.

V and J are TRBV4-2 and TRBJ1-5; TRBD1 agrees at 7 bases. CDR3 size: 16 residues. The trim removed 4 bases at V and 3 bases at J, leaving 9 bases unmatched. The V gene's germline CDR1 is LGHNA and CDR2 YNFKEQ. CDR3 region: CASSREEGGNNQPQHF. CDR3 sequence (DNA): TGTGCCAGCAGCCGAGAGGAAGGGGGCAACAATCAGCCCCAGCATTTT.

This chain joins TRBV7-2 and TRBJ2-3, with TRBD2 matching 12 bases. The junction had 6 bases not matched to a gene; V was cut back by 4 bases and J by 4 bases. CDR3 size: 16 residues. Per the germline V gene, CDR1 is SGHTA and CDR2 is FQGNSA. The CDR3 nucleotides are TGTGCCAGCAGCTCAAGGACTAGCGGGGACGCAGATACGCAGTATTTT. Its protein product is CASSSRTSGDADTQYF.

V and J are TRBV7-9 and TRBJ1-6, with 8 positions matching TRBD1. CDR1 and CDR2 (germline): SEHNR, FQNEAQ (reference sequence). Trimming took 5 bases from V and 7 from J; bases not matched to a gene: 13. The length of the CDR3 is 17 residues. CDR3 sequence (DNA): TGTGCCAGCAGCGACGTGCGCACAACAGGGGGAAATTCACCCCTCCACTTT. It translates to CASSDVRTTGGNSPLHF.

This clonotype occurred a few times. Here the CDR3 DNA reads TGTGCCAGCAGCTTAATTATAAGGGGGCAGGTGGCTACAACCTCAGATACGCAGTATTTT. Its protein is CASSLIIRGQVATTSDTQYF. This rearrangement joins TRBV11-1 to TRBJ2-3; TRBD1 matches at 7 bases. Germline trimming cut 2 bases from V and 4 bases from J; bases unmatched to any gene: 21. CDR1 and CDR2 (germline): SGHAT, FQDESV (reference sequence). This CDR3 is 20 amino acids long.